Here is one TCR beta chain with its context. A count is missing, but by frequency this clonotype is medium-sized (0.01 to 0.1%). Its antigen has not been determined. This sample was included in a study of CD8 T cells in cerebrospinal fluid in Alzheimer's disease (dated by TCRdb to 2020 to 2022). For the study in its entirety: The study used two single-cell methods, plate-based nested PCR sequencing and droplet-based sequencing, to evaluate clonal expansion of CSF T cells. The study examined whether cerebrospinal fluid from healthy elderly individuals and from patients with neurodegenerative disease contained clonally expanded T cells. A total of 20 to 25 samples were covered by the CSF gene-expression analysis, which included Parkinson's disease patients. In the droplet-based CSF analysis comparing patients with controls, roughly ten healthy controls (around 11,000 cells) and roughly ten patients with MCI or Alzheimer's disease (about 10,000 cells) were included. General study outcomes and caveats: The authors warned that finding EBV-specific TCRs in CSF does not prove a causal connection between EBV and Alzheimer's disease. In pooled data, a highly expanded clone (at least 3% of TCRs) occurred in 1 of 10 healthy subjects versus 4 of 6 Alzheimer's patients. The EBV-specific clones were neither the most highly expanded clones nor enriched among patients. Only samples with detectable clones went into the overall clonality comparison: about eleven healthy, 5 MCI, 5 AD, and 6 PD. The largest CSF clone made up a higher percentage of TCRs in patients with MCI or Alzheimer's disease than in controls.

Parkinson's disease patients were included as a neurodegenerative disease comparison group, since antigen-specific T cells had previously been reported in Parkinson's disease blood. Every participant was in good physical condition and had no acute infectious disease. Neurodegeneration in patients was confirmed using biomarkers including neurofilament, amyloid-beta and tau. A live/dead marker was used to sort live CSF cells for droplet-based sequencing. To pellet immune cells, CSF obtained by lumbar puncture was centrifuged at 300g. CSF samples were checked for red blood cells, and any sample contaminated with blood was excluded. CSF cells were cryopreserved in freezing medium, frozen overnight at -80 degrees C, and subsequently stored in liquid nitrogen. Before analysis, CSF samples were stored for less than seven months. CDR1 SQVTM and CDR2 ANQGSEA are derived from the germline V gene. Including cysteine and phenylalanine, the CDR3 has 13 amino acids. No DNA was logged.

The library was produced with 10x single-cell sequencing. CSF cells were profiled with 10X Genomics single-cell V(D)J and 5' gene-expression libraries. An Illumina NextSeq550 was used to sequence the CSF single-cell TCR libraries. Turning to the authors' computational methods: V(D)J reads were aligned to the vdj-GRCh38 alts ensemble 2.0.0 reference and processed with the Cell Ranger vdj pipeline. Clonotypes were defined as cell barcodes sharing the same set of productive CDR3 nucleotide sequences. To link clonality with transcriptional profiles, clonotype information was incorporated into Seurat v3.0 gene-expression metadata. Any CSF cell with more than 1,800 genes, more than 7,500 UMIs or more than 10% mitochondrial reads was removed. To find TCRs with known antigen specificity, CDR3-beta sequences were matched against VDJdb. The network analysis of clone sharing was performed with the R package qgraph and was limited to TCRs that had complete alpha and beta chains. TCRdb reprocessed the reads, and each CDR3 protein sequence is entered once, without DNA. The V and J calls were determined by TCRdb, not by the authors. This sample's listing comprises around 1,200 distinct CDR3 sequences. The top ten constitute roughly 18% of the sample.

The sequencing sample was made of cerebrospinal fluid. Rearrangement joined TRBV29-1 to TRBJ2-7; TCRdb picks TRBD2, but there is no DNA to check that call. The source of this sequence is a human donor with Parkinson's disease. The CDR3 amino acid sequence is: CSARAGGQSVQYF.